One and the same sample provided the 27 T cell receptor beta chains below, sequenced in a study of blood T cells in healthy people across ages (dated by TCRdb to the mid-2010s). The library was made by 5' RACE. Instrument used: Illumina HiSeq 2500. A second roughly 6 to 11 cycle PCR used a sample-barcoded 5' primer and a J-beta primer mix. The public reads were reanalyzed by TCRdb: fastp trimming at Q25, MiXCR alignment, in-frame beta chains only. Rows are combined by CDR3 protein, so each entry shows the most common genes and DNA. Recorded for this sample are some 900,000 distinct CDR3 sequences; under 35% of them occurred a single time. Roughly 17% of the sample lies in the top ten. The sample comprised blood. These receptor sequences come from a woman aged 80 or over in good health.

V usage is TRBV6-1 and J usage is TRBJ1-1; D perhaps matches TRBD1 (5 bases). CDR3 length: 14 amino acids. Between the trimmed V and J ends, which lost 4 bases and 5 bases, there was a span of 14 bases. CDR1 is MNHNS and CDR2 is SASEGT in the germline V gene. CDR3 residues: CASSARQKRTEAFF. For the CDR3, the DNA is TGTGCCAGCAGTGCCCGACAGAAGAGGACTGAAGCTTTCTTT.

This clonotype was counted many times. The chain uses TRBV27 and TRBJ1-1; D is ambiguous. The CDR3 sequence is 13 residues long. V lost 4 bases, J lost 6 bases, and 12 bases lay in between. The germline gives CDR1 MNHEY, CDR2 SMNVEV (reference sequence). The CDR3 sequence is CASSSTAAAEAFF. The CDR3 bases are TGTGCCAGCAGTTCCACAGCGGCTGCTGAAGCTTTCTTT.

This clonotype was seen many times. This sequence joins TRBV11-2 and TRBJ1-2; no clear D. The CDR3 is 13 residues long. V lost 3 bases and J lost 3, with 8 bases in between. CDR1 is SGHAT and CDR2 is FQNNGV in the germline V gene. The chain's CDR3 is CASSFSQYYGYTF. In DNA, the CDR3 is TGTGCCAGCAGCTTCTCACAGTACTATGGCTACACCTTC. Variable domain in full (rest from reference TRBV11-2 and TRBJ1-2): EAGVAQSPRYKIIEKRQSVAFWCNPISGHATLYWYQQILGQGPKLLIQFQNNGVVDDSQLPKDRFSAERLKGVDSTLKIQPAKLEDSAVYLCASSFSQYYGYTFGSGTRLTVV.

The J gene is TRBJ1-1, the V gene TRBV3-1, with a tentative D call TRBD1 (5 bases). The CDR3 is 15 residues long. Trimming left V 1 base short and J 3 bases short, with 12 bases between. Germline CDR1 and CDR2: LGHDT and YNNKEL (reference sequence). The CDR3: CASSQAGGAYTEAFF. In DNA, the CDR3 is TGTGCCAGCAGCCAAGCCGGAGGGGCTTACACTGAAGCTTTCTTT.

The rearrangement uses TRBV7-2 and TRBJ1-4; perhaps TRBD1 as D (5 bases). Trimming left V 5 bases short and J 5 bases short, with 12 bases between. The CDR3 runs 14 residues. The germline gives CDR1 SGHTA, CDR2 FQGNSA. The CDR3 nucleotides read TGTGCCAGCAGCCCATCAGGGAGGAATGAAAAACTGTTTTTT. Translated: CASSPSGRNEKLFF.

This clonotype was counted ten times or more. The genes are TRBV6-1 and TRBJ2-3; D is unclear. V was clipped by 2 bases and J by 5 bases, with 8 bases between them. The CDR3 totals 13 residues. Germline V lookup: CDR1 MNHNS, CDR2 SASEGT. CDR3 protein: CASSEKWGDTQYF. The CDR3 region has the DNA TGTGCCAGCAGTGAAAAGTGGGGAGATACGCAGTATTTT.

This clonotype was seen ten or more times. The chain couples TRBV20-1 to TRBJ2-7; the D gene could be TRBD1 or TRBD2 (5 bases each). The V gene's germline CDR1 is DFQATT and CDR2 SNEGSKA (reference sequence). V dropped 5 bases and J dropped 2 bases, with 16 bases sitting between them. This CDR3 has 14 residues. The CDR3 nucleotides read TGCAGTGCTGACACCGGGACGCATACCTACGAGCAGTACTTC. It is translated as CSADTGTHTYEQYF.

Turning to this clonotype: A much more abundant neighbour one base away suggests this may be a read error. This rearrangement joins TRBV6-2 or TRBV6-3 to TRBJ2-5; TRBD1 might be the D (7 bases). The DNA end is a closer match to TRBJ2-7, so the J assignment may be wrong. CDR1 is MNHEY and CDR2 is SVGEGT in the germline V gene. The CDR3 is 17 residues long. CDR3: CASSYSTGQGRIYEQYF. The CDR3 coding sequence is TGTGCCAGCAGTTACTCGACAGGGCAGGGGAGGATCTACGAGCAGTACTTC.

The table lists this clonotype with a few counts. The chain links TRBV7-2 to TRBJ1-6; D possibly corresponds to TRBD1 (5 bases). V shed 5 bases and J shed 11 bases, with 16 bases lying between them. The CDR3 spans 14 residues. Per germline, CDR1 SGHTA and CDR2 FQGNSA. CDR3 DNA sequence: TGTGCCAGCAGCACCCGGGACGTAGGGACACCCCTCCACTTT. This encodes CASSTRDVGTPLHF. The full variable domain, its missing parts supplied by reference TRBV7-2 and TRBJ1-6, is GAGVSQSPSNKVTEKGKDVELRCDPISGHTALYWYRQSLGQGLEFLIYFQGNSAPDKSGLPSDRFSAERTGGSVSTLTIQRTQQEDSAVYLCASSTRDVGTPLHFGNGTRLTVT.

In this sample, this clonotype turned up a few times. The V and J genes are TRBV24-1 and TRBJ1-2; TRBD1 might be the D (5 bases). Per germline, CDR1 KGHDR and CDR2 SFDVKD. This CDR3 is built from 13 residues. V lost 3 bases and J lost 2, with 6 bases in between. CDR3 DNA: TGTGCCACCAGTGATGGGGGAAACTATGGCTACACCTTC. This encodes CATSDGGNYGYTF.

This clonotype was found many times. This rearrangement joins TRBV6-2 or TRBV6-3 to TRBJ2-7; 8 bases map to TRBD2. CDR1 is MNHEY, CDR2 SVGEGT, per germline. The J segment lost 3 bases and the V segment lost 3 bases, leaving 10 bases of the junction unmatched. The CDR3 is 16 amino acids. CDR3 coding DNA: TGTGCCAGCAGTTATGAGCGGGGGCGACCCTTCTACGAGCAGTACTTC. Its protein is CASSYERGRPFYEQYF.

On this clonotype itself: Just one base apart from a much larger clone, this may be a read error. The chain is built from TRBV7-2 and TRBJ1-1; D is perhaps TRBD1 (5 bases). Germline V gives CDR1 SGHTA, CDR2 FQGNSA. CDR3 length: 14 residues. The CDR3 protein is CASSLDSGPSETFF. CDR3 DNA sequence: TGTGCCAGCAGCTTAGATTCAGGGCCGTCTGAAACTTTCTTT.

Note on this clonotype: A far larger clone is just one base off, so this is likely a read error. The V call is TRBV7-2, the J call TRBJ2-1; D possibly matches TRBD1 or TRBD2 (5 bases each). The CDR3 consists of 12 residues. Looked up from germline, CDR1 is SGHTA and CDR2 is FQGNSA. V shed 2 bases and J shed 12 bases, with 11 bases lying between them. The chain's CDR3 is CASSLLGDGQFF. The CDR3 coding sequence is TGTGCCAGCAGCTTACTGGGGGATGGGCAGTTCTTC.

CDR3 in amino acids: CASSHESGTGGAGSRQETQFF. The CDR3 coding sequence is TGTGCCAGCAGCCACGAGTCCGGGACAGGGGGCGCGGGTTCTCGACAGGAGACCCAGTTCTTC. The rearrangement uses TRBV4-2 and TRBJ2-1; 12 nucleotides agree with TRBD1. The CDR3 consists of 21 residues. The germline V gene has CDR1 LGHNA and CDR2 YNFKEQ. V trimming: 3 bases; J trimming: 13 bases; junction bases outside the gene matches: 28.

This clonotype has ten or more counts. The chain has TRBV2 and TRBJ2-7; D possibly corresponds to TRBD2 (6 bases). Per germline, CDR1 SNHLY and CDR2 FYNNEI. V lost 5 bases and J 0 bases, leaving 17 bases between the germline ends. The CDR3 spans 16 residues. This CDR3 reads CASSIGTPRSSYEQYF. CDR3 coding DNA: TGTGCCAGCAGTATCGGGACTCCCAGGAGCTCCTACGAGCAGTACTTC.

This clonotype was observed at least ten times. The chain combines TRBV5-5 with TRBJ1-2; D perhaps matches TRBD1 (6 bases). V lost 5 bases, J lost 1 base, and 9 bases lay in between. The CDR3 consists of 13 residues. Germline V CDR1 and CDR2: SGHKS, YYEKEE (reference sequence). CDR3 sequence reads: CASRGQLNYGYTF. Written as DNA, the CDR3 is TGTGCCAGCAGAGGACAGCTTAACTATGGCTACACCTTC.

This clonotype was counted only a few times. This chain links TRBV20-1 with TRBJ2-4; TRBD2 might be the D (6 bases). Near its end, the DNA agrees better with TRBJ2-7, so the J call may be wrong. The CDR3 sequence is 14 residues long. Germline V gene sequence: CDR1 DFQATT, CDR2 SNEGSKA (reference sequence). The CDR3 bases are TGCAGTGCTAGACCCCGGACTAAGTACTACGAGCAGTACTTC. Translation: CSARPRTKYYEQYF.

This chain uses TRBV4-3 with TRBJ2-7; D unresolved. Trimming pared 4 bases from V and 3 bases from J, leaving 13 bases between. The CDR3 length is 14 residues. Germline loops: CDR1 LGHNA, CDR2 YSLEER. This CDR3 reads CASSPGLTNYEQYF. The CDR3, as DNA: TGCGCCAGCAGCCCCGGTCTTACGAACTACGAGCAGTACTTC.

The rearrangement uses TRBV20-1 and TRBJ2-2, with unresolved D. The CDR3 length is 14 residues. V lost 3 bases and J 2 bases, leaving 10 bases between the germline ends. In germline, CDR1 is DFQATT, CDR2 SNEGSKA (reference sequence). The CDR3 is CSARTAGNTGELFF. Here the CDR3 DNA reads TGCAGTGCTAGGACTGCTGGTAACACCGGGGAGCTGTTTTTT.

This clonotype was seen a handful of times. A much larger clone is a single base away; this may be a read error. The chain joins TRBV7-2 to TRBJ2-5; no firm D call. V shed 4 bases and J shed 11 bases, with 14 bases lying between them. In germline, CDR1 is SGHTA, CDR2 FQGNSA. The CDR3 length is 12 residues. The CDR3 sequence is CASSYALNEQYF. CDR3 nucleotides: TGTGCCAGCAGCTACGCCCTTAATGAGCAGTACTTC.

This clonotype was seen a handful of times. The J gene is TRBJ1-4, the V gene TRBV20-1; D gene ambiguous. This CDR3 has 13 amino acids. Trimming took 2 bases from V and 5 from J, leaving 9 bases between them. Germline V gene sequence: CDR1 DFQATT, CDR2 SNEGSKA (reference sequence). The DNA for the CDR3 is TGCAGTGCTAGAACAGCCGAAAATGAAAAACTGTTTTTT. Translating gives CSARTAENEKLFF.

In the case of this clonotype: At one of its ends the junction is not consistent with the germline gene, which may arise from a read error. This chain connects TRBV12-3 or TRBV12-4 to TRBJ1-1; possible D gene TRBD1, 5 bases. The CDR3 is 16 residues long. The CDR3 loop is CTSSPGTGDANTEAFF. The CDR3 DNA is TGTACCAGCAGTCCTGGGACGGGAGATGCGAACACTGAAGCTTTCTTT.

This clonotype has a handful of counts. A read error is possible here, since a much larger clone lies one base away. The rearrangement uses TRBV9 and TRBJ2-1; tentatively, D is TRBD1 (6 bases). V shed 3 bases and J shed 7 bases, with 14 bases lying between them. This CDR3 contains 14 residues. Looked up from germline, CDR1 is SGDLS and CDR2 is YYNGEE. The CDR3 DNA reads TGTGCCAGCAGCGGGTTACAGGGTGTTAATGAGCAGTTCTTC. It specifies CASSGLQGVNEQFF.

This clonotype was found a few times. This may be a read error: a much more frequent sequence differs by one nucleotide. The rearrangement joins TRBV20-1 to TRBJ2-5; 9 positions agree with TRBD2. CDR1 is DFQATT, CDR2 SNEGSKA, per germline (reference sequence). This CDR3 is built from 15 residues. V shed 0 bases, J shed 7 bases, and the junction held 9 bases outside the gene matches. The CDR3 sequence is CSARDGASGEGTQYF. DNA for the CDR3: TGCAGTGCTAGAGACGGGGCTAGCGGGGAAGGGACCCAGTACTTC.

The rearrangement uses TRBV19 and TRBJ1-5; D is ambiguous. Germline V gene data show CDR1 as LNHDA and CDR2 as SQIVND (reference sequence). The CDR3 length is 13 residues. Trimming shortened V by 5 bases and J by 9 bases, and 14 bases separated the two germline ends. Here the CDR3 DNA reads TGTGCCAGTAGTGACCAGAACTTGGGGCCCCAGCATTTT. This codes for CASSDQNLGPQHF.

A few counts support this clonotype. The junction does not match germline at one end; this may be a read error. The chain couples TRBV12-3 or TRBV12-4 to TRBJ2-3; TRBD2 might be the D (5 bases). The CDR3 has 15 residues. The CDR3 region is CASSYSRGPTDAQYF. CDR3 coding DNA: TGTGCCAGCAGCTATAGCAGAGGGCCCACAGATGCGCAGTATTTT.

This clonotype was counted at least ten times. The chain couples TRBV7-2 to TRBJ2-7; the D is unclear. The CDR3 runs to 13 residues. The V and J ends lost 4 bases and 6 bases respectively, with 13 bases between them. Germline CDR1 reads SGHTA; CDR2 reads FQGNSA. For the CDR3, the DNA is TGTGCCAGCAGCTCCCTCCTTTTAATCGAGCAGTACTTC. It translates to CASSSLLLIEQYF. Supplemented by reference TRBV7-2 and TRBJ2-7, the full variable domain reads GAGVSQSPSNKVTEKGKDVELRCDPISGHTALYWYRQSLGQGLEFLIYFQGNSAPDKSGLPSDRFSAERTGGSVSTLTIQRTQQEDSAVYLCASSSLLLIEQYFGPGTRLTVT.